These 22 T cell receptor beta chains came from one sample sequenced in a study of T cells after yellow fever vaccination. One entry per CDR3 protein, called by TCRdb with MiXCR from the 5' RACE reads. This table holds 300,000 or so distinct CDR3 sequences, about 7.8% found once. The source was PBMCs, collected more than 40 days after the first yellow fever vaccination. These receptors were obtained from a man aged 18-30 years who received the YFV17D yellow fever vaccine.

This clonotype was counted only a few times. The rearrangement links TRBV20-1 to TRBJ2-4; 10 nucleotides line up with TRBD2. Germline-derived CDR1 and CDR2 are DFQATT and SNEGSKA (reference sequence). The junction had 19 bases not matched to a gene; V was cut back by 6 bases and J by 8 bases. This CDR3 has 17 residues. This CDR3 is CSAAPLLASGGQDIQYF. The CDR3 bases are TGCAGTGCCGCACCCCTGCTGGCTAGCGGGGGTCAGGACATTCAGTACTTC.

This clonotype was counted many times. The gene calls are TRBV7-9 and TRBJ2-2, with a weak D call TRBD2 (5 bases). The CDR3 is made up of 15 amino acids. Germline CDR1 is SEHNR and CDR2 is FQNEAQ (reference sequence). V was clipped by 5 bases and J by 1 base, with 11 bases between them. This CDR3 is CASSGEKENTGELFF. DNA for the CDR3: TGTGCCAGCAGCGGGGAGAAAGAGAACACCGGGGAGCTGTTTTTT.

The V and J genes are TRBV6-5 and TRBJ2-3; 12 bases line up with TRBD2. The J segment lost 3 bases and the V segment lost 0 bases, leaving 4 bases of the junction unmatched. The CDR3 is 17 residues long. Per germline, CDR1 MNHEY and CDR2 SVGAGI. CDR3 residues: CASSYSTSGGGTDTQYF. The CDR3 bases are TGTGCCAGCAGTTACTCGACTAGCGGGGGAGGAACAGATACGCAGTATTTT.

The gene calls are TRBV7-9 and TRBJ2-3; TRBD2 might be the D (7 bases). Germline lookup yields CDR1 SEHNR and CDR2 FQNEAQ (reference sequence). The CDR3 has 14 amino acids. V lost 3 bases, J lost 5 bases, and 12 bases lay in between. The DNA of the CDR3 is TGTGCCAGCAGCTTCGAGGGGGGGCAAGATACGCAGTATTTT. Its protein product is CASSFEGGQDTQYF.

This clonotype was seen a few times. V and J are TRBV5-4 and TRBJ2-3, with D maybe TRBD2 (6 bases). The CDR3 has 13 residues. From germline, CDR1 is SGHNT and CDR2 YYREEE (reference sequence). Trimming removed 7 bases at V and 3 bases at J, with 12 bases between. The DNA of the CDR3 is TGTGCCAGCGGTCTGGAGGGGACAGATACGCAGTATTTT. It is translated as CASGLEGTDTQYF.

CDR3 protein: CATSVDGTTEAFF. As DNA, the CDR3 is TGTGCCACCAGTGTCGACGGGACCACTGAAGCTTTCTTT. This rearrangement joins TRBV24-1 to TRBJ1-1; D perhaps matches TRBD1 (5 bases). In germline, CDR1 is KGHDR, CDR2 SFDVKD. With 5 bases removed from V and 4 bases from J, the gap between germline ends came to 10 bases. This CDR3 contains 13 residues.

This clonotype appeared a few times. This chain uses TRBV5-4 with TRBJ2-2; D is unclear. Germline lookup yields CDR1 SGHNT and CDR2 YYREEE (reference sequence). The V end lost 4 bases, the J end lost 1 base, and 17 bases lay between the germline ends. The CDR3 length is 17 residues. Written as DNA, the CDR3 is TGTGCCAGCAGCCCGCCAAATGGAAGGGAGAACACCGGGGAGCTGTTTTTT. It codes for CASSPPNGRENTGELFF.

This clonotype was counted a few times. The chain couples TRBV7-6 to TRBJ1-2; maybe TRBD1 (6 bases). Germline V CDR1 and CDR2: SGHVS, FNYEAQ. Between the trimmed V and J ends, which lost 4 bases and 4 bases, there was a span of 10 bases. This CDR3 contains 13 residues. CDR3 amino acids: CASSSPDSYGYTF. The CDR3 bases are TGTGCCAGCAGCTCCCCGGACAGCTATGGCTACACCTTC.

The rearrangement uses TRBV2 and TRBJ1-2, with D unresolved. V dropped 4 bases and J dropped 4 bases, with 13 bases sitting between them. Germline V CDR1 and CDR2: SNHLY, FYNNEI. The CDR3 totals 14 residues. The CDR3 region has the DNA TGTGCCAGCAGTGGAGAGGGCAGAGGCTATGGCTACACCTTC. It yields the protein CASSGEGRGYGYTF.

This clonotype was picked up many times. The V call is TRBV5-1, the J call TRBJ2-1, with 7 bases identical to TRBD2. The V and J ends lost 1 base and 2 bases, in that order; junction bases with no gene match: 6. Germline CDR1 is SGHRS and CDR2 is YFSETQ. The CDR3 loop spans 16 amino acids. CDR3 coding DNA: TGCGCCAGCAGCTTGTTGCGGGGGAGCCCCTACAATGAGCAGTTCTTC. Its protein product is CASSLLRGSPYNEQFF.

The chain recombines TRBV7-2 with TRBJ1-2; D remains ambiguous. Looked up from germline, CDR1 is SGHTA and CDR2 is FQGNSA. The length of the CDR3 is 13 residues. The V gene lost 5 bases and the J gene lost 8 bases, with 15 bases spanning the gap. This chain's CDR3 is CASSPPRRYGYTF. The CDR3 DNA reads TGTGCCAGCAGCCCCCCCCGGCGGTACGGCTACACCTTC.

This clonotype has just a few counts. This chain joins TRBV12-3 or TRBV12-4 and TRBJ2-5; no firm D call. V lost 7 bases to trimming and J lost 5 bases, with 11 bases between them. CDR3 length: 12 amino acids. CDR3 sequence: CASKGDGETQYF. For the CDR3, the DNA is TGTGCCAGCAAAGGCGATGGGGAGACCCAGTACTTC.

This clonotype was seen ten or more times. The chain is built from TRBV5-1 and TRBJ1-4, with D possibly TRBD1 on 5 matching bases. The length of the CDR3 is 16 residues. Per the germline V gene, CDR1 is SGHRS and CDR2 is YFSETQ. Deletions cut 2 bases from V and 7 bases from J, with 18 bases between. CDR3 region: CASSFGTVSSGEKLFF. CDR3 DNA sequence: TGCGCCAGCAGCTTTGGGACGGTATCATCGGGTGAAAAACTGTTTTTT.

The chain uses TRBV20-1 and TRBJ2-4; TRBD1 matches 7 bases. The CDR3 is 14 residues long. The V gene end was trimmed by 5 bases and the J gene end by 4 bases; junction bases not matched to a gene: 8. Germline-derived CDR1 and CDR2 are DFQATT and SNEGSKA (reference sequence). The CDR3 DNA is TGCAGTGCTGCCAGTGGACAGGCAAAAAACATTCAGTACTTC. It encodes CSAASGQAKNIQYF.

This sequence joins TRBV27 and TRBJ1-2; D is uncertain. Trimming removed 6 bases at V and 2 bases at J, with 13 bases between. Germline CDR1 is MNHEY and CDR2 is SMNVEV (reference sequence). The CDR3 extends over 14 amino acids. The CDR3 loop is CASSKSRTNYGYTF. CDR3 sequence (DNA): TGTGCCAGCAGCAAATCCAGGACCAACTATGGCTACACCTTC.

The J gene is TRBJ2-3, the V gene TRBV12-3 or TRBV12-4; the D gene could be TRBD1 or TRBD2 (6 bases each). Between the trimmed V and J ends, which lost 3 bases and 1 base, there was a span of 11 bases. CDR3 size: 15 residues. The CDR3 sequence: CASSLRGDGTDTQYF. CDR3 DNA sequence: TGTGCCAGCAGTTTGAGGGGGGACGGCACAGATACGCAGTATTTT.

In its sample, this clonotype was seen many times. The CDR3 here is CASSLQEYNEQFF. Here the CDR3 DNA reads TGCGCCAGCAGCTTGCAAGAATACAATGAGCAGTTCTTC. This chain links TRBV5-1 with TRBJ2-1, with no clear D. V gave up 1 base and J gave up 4 bases, with 6 bases separating them. The CDR3 has 13 amino acids. CDR1 and CDR2 (germline): SGHRS, YFSETQ. Together with reference TRBV5-1 and TRBJ2-1, the CDR3 gives the full variable domain: KAGVTQTPRYLIKTRGQQVTLSCSPISGHRSVSWYQQTPGQGLQFLFEYFSETQRNKGNFPGRFSGRQFSNSRSEMNVSTLELGDSALYLCASSLQEYNEQFFGPGTRLTVL.

This clonotype appeared a few times. The V call is TRBV7-6, the J call TRBJ1-4, with D possibly TRBD1 on 5 matching bases. This CDR3 comprises 15 residues. The V end lost 5 bases, the J end lost 3 bases, and 13 bases lay between the germline ends. Germline V gives CDR1 SGHVS, CDR2 FNYEAQ. The CDR3 nucleotides read TGTGCCAGCAGCGTCCGGGACTGGCCTAATGAAAAACTGTTTTTT. Protein product: CASSVRDWPNEKLFF.

The chain joins TRBV6-1 to TRBJ2-7; TRBD1 matches at 8 bases. The V and J ends lost 6 bases and 2 bases, in that order; junction bases with no gene match: 6. There are 14 residues in the CDR3. Germline-derived CDR1 and CDR2 are MNHNS and SASEGT. The CDR3 nucleotides read TGTGCCAGCAGACCCGGGACAGGAGCCTACGAGCAGTACTTC. Translating gives CASRPGTGAYEQYF.

This clonotype was seen more than once but under ten times. The chain couples TRBV6-4 to TRBJ2-1; tentatively, D is TRBD2 (6 bases). This CDR3 comprises 16 residues. Germline V CDR1 and CDR2: MRHNA, SNTAGT. V dropped 5 bases and J dropped 0 bases, with 14 bases sitting between them. CDR3 protein: CASSRDGTLSYNEQFF. Written as DNA, the CDR3 is TGTGCCAGCAGTCGGGACGGGACTCTCTCCTACAATGAGCAGTTCTTC.

This clonotype was observed a handful of times. The chain recombines TRBV23-1 with TRBJ2-7; D gene unclear. TRBV23-1 has ORF status, its function being uncertain. The germline V and J ends were trimmed by 2 bases and 5 bases, with 7 bases remaining between them. The CDR3 covers 12 residues. The CDR3: CASSQARNEQYV. CDR3 bases: TGCGCCAGCAGTCAAGCCAGGAACGAGCAGTACGTC.

This clonotype was seen more than once but under ten times. Here the CDR3 reads CASSLGVLGLGNTGELFF. In DNA, the CDR3 is TGTGCCAGCAGTTTAGGAGTATTAGGATTAGGGAACACCGGGGAGCTGTTTTTT. V is TRBV28 and J is TRBJ2-2; D is ambiguous. Germline CDR1 reads MDHEN; CDR2 reads SYDVKM. CDR3 length: 18 amino acids. V lost 2 bases and J lost 1, with 17 bases in between.